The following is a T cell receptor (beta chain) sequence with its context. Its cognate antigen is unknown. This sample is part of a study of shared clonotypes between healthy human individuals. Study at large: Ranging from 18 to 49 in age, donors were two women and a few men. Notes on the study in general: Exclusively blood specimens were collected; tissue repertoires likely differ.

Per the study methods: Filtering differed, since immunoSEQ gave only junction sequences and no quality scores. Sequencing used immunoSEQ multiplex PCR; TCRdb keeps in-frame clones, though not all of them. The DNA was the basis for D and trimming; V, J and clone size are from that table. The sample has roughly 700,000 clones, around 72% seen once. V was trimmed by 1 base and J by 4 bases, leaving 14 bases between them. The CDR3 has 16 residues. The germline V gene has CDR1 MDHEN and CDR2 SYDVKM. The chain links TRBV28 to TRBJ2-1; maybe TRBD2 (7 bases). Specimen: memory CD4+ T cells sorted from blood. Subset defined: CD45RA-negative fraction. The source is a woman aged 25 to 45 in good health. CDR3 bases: TGTGCCAGCAGTTTATTCGTAAGGGGGGGTTACAATGAGCAGTTCTTC. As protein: CASSLFVRGGYNEQFF.